A selection of T cell receptor beta chains follows, all from one sample in a study of OX40 agonist ivuxolimab in advanced cancers. Generated by immunoSEQ multiplex PCR, the TCRdb table keeps only in-frame clones and is missing some. The sample includes more than 95,000 clones, roughly 90% of them seen just once. This material consisted of CD4+ or CD8+ T cells sorted from blood, taken in a trial of the OX40 agonist ivuxolimab. These receptors originate from an adult with an advanced solid tumor such as melanoma, head and neck, liver or kidney cancer. Both conserved end residues are part of each CDR3. Fields, in order: V gene, J gene, D gene, clone size, CDR3 protein, CDR3 DNA. The D gene is left open where the match is weak. Size tells how often a clone was seen (once, few, many) or the class of an expanded clone, and some rows leave it out.

v_call: TRBV7-6
j_call: TRBJ2-1
d_call: .
clone_size: .
cdr3_aa: CASTLEAANNEQFF
cdr3_nt: TGTGCCAGCACCCTGGAGGCGGCGAACAATGAGCAGTTCTTC

v_call: TRBV19
j_call: TRBJ2-2
d_call: .
clone_size: few
cdr3_aa: CASSTQGTNTGELFF
cdr3_nt: TGTGCCAGTAGTACGCAGGGGACGAACACCGGGGAGCTGTTTTTT

v_call: TRBV7-9
j_call: TRBJ1-4
d_call: TRBD1
clone_size: .
cdr3_aa: CASSSGQGNEKLFF
cdr3_nt: TGTGCCAGCAGCTCGGGACAGGGTAATGAAAAACTGTTTTTT

v_call: TRBV6-5
j_call: TRBJ1-6
d_call: .
clone_size: .
cdr3_aa: CASSYEANSPLHF
cdr3_nt: TGTGCCAGCAGTTACGAGGCTAATTCACCCCTCCACTTT

v_call: TRBV10-3
j_call: TRBJ2-1
d_call: TRBD2
clone_size: .
cdr3_aa: CAISDHRRGLAGDGNEQFF
cdr3_nt: TGTGCCATCAGTGACCACCGGCGGGGCCTAGCGGGAGACGGCAATGAGCAGTTCTTC

v_call: TRBV2
j_call: TRBJ2-6
d_call: .
clone_size: once
cdr3_aa: CASRDYRAGANVLTF
cdr3_nt: TGTGCCAGCAGGGATTATAGAGCTGGGGCCAACGTCCTGACTTTC

v_call: TRBV28
j_call: TRBJ2-2
d_call: TRBD2
clone_size: .
cdr3_aa: CASSPRLAPSNTGELFF
cdr3_nt: TGTGCCAGCAGTCCGAGACTAGCGCCATCGAACACCGGGGAGCTGTTTTTT

v_call: TRBV5-8
j_call: TRBJ2-6
d_call: .
clone_size: .
cdr3_aa: CASSFLGFSVGANVLTF
cdr3_nt: TGTGCCAGCAGCTTTCTGGGGTTCTCGGTTGGGGCCAACGTCCTGACTTTC

v_call: TRBV11-1
j_call: TRBJ2-5
d_call: .
clone_size: once
cdr3_aa: CASSLQGWPQETQYF
cdr3_nt: TGTGCCAGCAGCTTACAGGGGTGGCCCCAAGAGACCCAGTACTTC

v_call: TRBV4-2
j_call: TRBJ2-1
d_call: TRBD2
clone_size: .
cdr3_aa: CASSPTLGREDEQFF
cdr3_nt: TGTGCCAGCAGCCCAACGTTAGGGAGGGAGGATGAGCAGTTCTTC

v_call: TRBV5-1
j_call: TRBJ2-3
d_call: TRBD2
clone_size: .
cdr3_aa: CASSLGGTSDRTDTQYF
cdr3_nt: TGCGCCAGCAGCCTGGGAGGAACTAGCGACCGCACAGATACGCAGTATTTT

v_call: TRBV19
j_call: TRBJ1-2
d_call: .
clone_size: .
cdr3_aa: CASSRDSLYGYTF
cdr3_nt: TGTGCCAGCTCCCGCGACAGCCTCTATGGCTACACCTTC

v_call: TRBV19
j_call: TRBJ2-7
d_call: TRBD2
clone_size: .
cdr3_aa: CASSITTSGRIYEQYF
cdr3_nt: TGTGCCAGTAGTATTACGACTAGCGGGAGGATCTACGAGCAGTACTTC

v_call: TRBV30
j_call: TRBJ2-7
d_call: TRBD2
clone_size: .
cdr3_aa: CAWRTSGRGEQYF
cdr3_nt: TGTGCCTGGAGGACTAGCGGGAGAGGCGAGCAGTACTTC

v_call: TRBV6-5
j_call: TRBJ1-5
d_call: .
clone_size: .
cdr3_aa: CASSYRVNQPQHF
cdr3_nt: TGTGCCAGCAGTTACAGGGTTAATCAGCCCCAGCATTTT

v_call: TRBV9
j_call: TRBJ2-3
d_call: TRBD2
clone_size: .
cdr3_aa: CASSVLAGADTQYF
cdr3_nt: TGTGCCAGCAGCGTATTAGCGGGAGCAGATACGCAGTATTTT

v_call: TRBV7-2
j_call: TRBJ2-6
d_call: TRBD2
clone_size: .
cdr3_aa: CASSLFGGGSGANVLTF
cdr3_nt: TGTGCCAGCAGCTTATTCGGCGGGGGCTCTGGGGCCAACGTCCTGACTTTC

v_call: TRBV7-9
j_call: TRBJ2-2
d_call: .
clone_size: .
cdr3_aa: CASSFQGTGELFF
cdr3_nt: TGTGCCAGCAGTTTCCAGGGTACCGGGGAGCTGTTTTTT

v_call: TRBV6-1
j_call: TRBJ1-5
d_call: TRBD1
clone_size: .
cdr3_aa: CASSEEVYRGSNQPQHF
cdr3_nt: TGTGCCAGCAGTGAAGAAGTATACAGGGGCAGCAATCAGCCCCAGCATTTT

v_call: TRBV29-1
j_call: TRBJ2-3
d_call: .
clone_size: .
cdr3_aa: CSVASGSIEDTQYF
cdr3_nt: TGCAGCGTCGCCTCAGGGTCCATTGAAGATACGCAGTATTTT

v_call: TRBV28
j_call: TRBJ2-1
d_call: TRBD2
clone_size: once
cdr3_aa: CASSSRAGVNEQFF
cdr3_nt: TGTGCCAGCAGCTCCAGAGCGGGAGTTAATGAGCAGTTCTTC

v_call: TRBV7-8
j_call: TRBJ2-7
d_call: .
clone_size: .
cdr3_aa: CASSLLTGTQIYYEQYF
cdr3_nt: TGTGCCAGCAGCTTACTTACCGGGACTCAGATTTACTACGAGCAGTACTTC

v_call: TRBV30
j_call: TRBJ1-5
d_call: .
clone_size: .
cdr3_aa: CAWSRGEHQPQHF
cdr3_nt: TGTGCCTGGAGTCGGGGGGAGCATCAGCCCCAGCATTTT

v_call: TRBV6-5
j_call: TRBJ1-1
d_call: TRBD1
clone_size: .
cdr3_aa: CASSRQGIRAFF
cdr3_nt: TGTGCCAGCAGTCGACAGGGTATTCGAGCTTTCTTT

v_call: TRBV7-2
j_call: TRBJ2-1
d_call: TRBD2
clone_size: few
cdr3_aa: CASSSSSTSGVTTYNEQFF
cdr3_nt: TGTGCCAGCAGCTCTTCTTCGACTAGCGGGGTAACAACCTACAATGAGCAGTTCTTC

v_call: TRBV21-1
j_call: TRBJ2-1
d_call: .
clone_size: .
cdr3_aa: CASSSPRLAGSSYNEQFF
cdr3_nt: TGTGCCAGCAGCTCCCCCAGACTAGCGGGGAGCTCCTACAATGAGCAGTTCTTC

v_call: TRBV14
j_call: TRBJ2-7
d_call: TRBD1
clone_size: .
cdr3_aa: CASSQWGQGNEQYF
cdr3_nt: TGTGCCAGCAGCCAATGGGGACAGGGTAACGAGCAGTACTTC

v_call: TRBV15
j_call: TRBJ2-3
d_call: TRBD1
clone_size: .
cdr3_aa: CATSRGDRVSTDTQYF
cdr3_nt: TGTGCCACCAGCAGAGGGGACAGAGTTAGCACAGATACGCAGTATTTT

v_call: TRBV10-2
j_call: TRBJ2-7
d_call: .
clone_size: .
cdr3_aa: CASGRDTGPYEQYF
cdr3_nt: TGCGCCAGCGGCCGGGACACAGGACCCTACGAGCAGTACTTC

v_call: TRBV30
j_call: TRBJ2-1
d_call: TRBD2
clone_size: .
cdr3_aa: CAWSGAGGRSEQFF
cdr3_nt: TGTGCCTGGAGTGGAGCGGGAGGGCGTAGTGAGCAGTTCTTC

v_call: TRBV30
j_call: TRBJ1-1
d_call: .
clone_size: .
cdr3_aa: CAWGVGANTEAFF
cdr3_nt: TGTGCCTGGGGGGTAGGGGCGAACACTGAAGCTTTCTTT

v_call: TRBV11-3
j_call: TRBJ2-1
d_call: .
clone_size: .
cdr3_aa: CASSLDELSEQFF
cdr3_nt: TGTGCCAGCAGCTTAGATGAGCTGTCTGAGCAGTTCTTC

v_call: TRBV21-1
j_call: TRBJ2-7
d_call: .
clone_size: .
cdr3_aa: CASSNTGAEQYF
cdr3_nt: TGTGCCAGCAGCAATACAGGTGCCGAGCAGTACTTC

v_call: TRBV28
j_call: TRBJ1-3
d_call: .
clone_size: .
cdr3_aa: CASRQGQAGNTIYF
cdr3_nt: TGTGCCAGCAGACAGGGTCAGGCTGGAAACACCATATATTTT

v_call: TRBV19
j_call: TRBJ1-3
d_call: .
clone_size: .
cdr3_aa: CASNIGNTIYF
cdr3_nt: TGTGCCAGTAATATTGGAAACACCATATATTTT

v_call: TRBV19
j_call: TRBJ1-1
d_call: .
clone_size: .
cdr3_aa: CASNSAIPNTEAFF
cdr3_nt: TGTGCCAGCAACTCTGCGATTCCGAACACTGAAGCTTTCTTT

v_call: TRBV28
j_call: TRBJ2-7
d_call: .
clone_size: .
cdr3_aa: CATNRATYEQYF
cdr3_nt: TGTGCCACTAACAGGGCAACCTACGAGCAGTACTTC

v_call: TRBV6-1
j_call: TRBJ1-2
d_call: .
clone_size: .
cdr3_aa: CASSEYRDYYGYTF
cdr3_nt: TGTGCCAGCAGTGAATACAGGGATTATTATGGCTACACCTTC

v_call: TRBV5-1
j_call: TRBJ2-4
d_call: .
clone_size: .
cdr3_aa: CASSLEVSKNIQYF
cdr3_nt: TGCGCCAGCAGCTTGGAGGTCAGCAAAAACATTCAGTACTTC

v_call: TRBV7-3
j_call: TRBJ2-3
d_call: TRBD1
clone_size: .
cdr3_aa: CASSARDRGTDTQYF
cdr3_nt: TGTGCCAGCAGCGCCCGGGACAGGGGCACAGATACGCAGTATTTT

v_call: TRBV9
j_call: TRBJ2-7
d_call: .
clone_size: .
cdr3_aa: CASSPRTGNYEQYF
cdr3_nt: TGTGCCAGCAGCCCCCGCACGGGGAACTACGAGCAGTACTTC

v_call: TRBV6-5
j_call: TRBJ2-2
d_call: TRBD2
clone_size: .
cdr3_aa: CASSYGGSFGELFF
cdr3_nt: TGTGCCAGCAGTTACGGCGGGAGTTTCGGGGAGCTGTTTTTT

v_call: TRBV6-1
j_call: TRBJ2-6
d_call: .
clone_size: .
cdr3_aa: CASSGSYSGANVLTF
cdr3_nt: TGTGCCAGCAGTGGCAGCTACTCTGGGGCCAACGTCCTGACTTTC

v_call: TRBV13
j_call: TRBJ2-3
d_call: TRBD2
clone_size: .
cdr3_aa: CASSYGLARDTQYF
cdr3_nt: TGTGCCAGCAGCTATGGACTAGCTAGGGATACGCAGTATTTT

v_call: TRBV18
j_call: TRBJ1-1
d_call: .
clone_size: .
cdr3_aa: CASSPRETNTEAFF
cdr3_nt: TGTGCCAGCTCACCCCGGGAAACGAACACTGAAGCTTTCTTT

v_call: TRBV19
j_call: TRBJ1-5
d_call: .
clone_size: .
cdr3_aa: CASEDSSSNQPQHF
cdr3_nt: TGTGCCAGTGAGGACAGTTCTAGCAATCAGCCCCAGCATTTT

v_call: TRBV7-2
j_call: TRBJ2-1
d_call: TRBD1
clone_size: .
cdr3_aa: CASSQQGFDEQFF
cdr3_nt: TGTGCCAGCAGCCAACAGGGGTTCGATGAGCAGTTCTTC

v_call: TRBV7-6
j_call: TRBJ2-6
d_call: .
clone_size: .
cdr3_aa: CASSPSPAGGTGANVLTF
cdr3_nt: TGTGCCAGCAGCCCATCCCCGGCAGGGGGGACTGGGGCCAACGTCCTGACTTTC

v_call: TRBV5-4
j_call: TRBJ2-2
d_call: TRBD2
clone_size: once
cdr3_aa: CASSPYGTSGSTGELFF
cdr3_nt: TGTGCCAGCAGCCCATATGGGACTAGCGGGAGCACCGGGGAGCTGTTTTTT

v_call: TRBV30
j_call: TRBJ1-5
d_call: .
clone_size: .
cdr3_aa: CAWSVHGNQPQHF
cdr3_nt: TGTGCCTGGAGTGTACATGGAAATCAGCCCCAGCATTTT

v_call: TRBV5-1
j_call: TRBJ2-5
d_call: .
clone_size: .
cdr3_aa: CASSLGQRQETQYF
cdr3_nt: TGCGCCAGCAGCTTGGGGCAGCGACAGGAGACCCAGTACTTC

v_call: TRBV5-4
j_call: TRBJ2-7
d_call: .
clone_size: .
cdr3_aa: CASSHSATYEQYF
cdr3_nt: TGTGCCAGCAGCCACTCAGCGACCTACGAGCAGTACTTC

v_call: TRBV11-2
j_call: TRBJ2-1
d_call: TRBD1
clone_size: .
cdr3_aa: CASSLSTGAFNEQFF
cdr3_nt: TGTGCCAGCAGCTTGTCAACAGGGGCGTTCAATGAGCAGTTCTTC

v_call: TRBV11-2
j_call: TRBJ2-3
d_call: TRBD2
clone_size: .
cdr3_aa: CASSPSGGSAGRSQYF
cdr3_nt: TGTGCCAGCAGCCCCTCTGGCGGGAGCGCCGGCAGATCGCAGTATTTT

v_call: TRBV11-2
j_call: TRBJ2-7
d_call: .
clone_size: .
cdr3_aa: CASSLVPGYEQYF
cdr3_nt: TGTGCCAGCAGCTTAGTCCCAGGTTACGAGCAGTACTTC